This T cell receptor beta chain emerged from a study of OX40 agonist ivuxolimab in advanced cancers. The wider study: An anti-OX40 (CD134) antibody with agonistic activity, ivuxolimab, was administered to patients. From 23 to 79 years was the age range, with a mean of approximately 63 years, and 70% to 85% were male.

Here immunoSEQ multiplex PCR was the method, and the copy in TCRdb shows in-frame clones only, minus some. The sample comprises about 69,000 clones, about nine tenths of which are singletons, and under 3.5% rests with the top ten. Blood got drawn at baseline, again on cycle 4 day 1, and then on cycle 7 day 1. The CDR3 sequence is 17 residues long. V dropped 4 bases and J dropped 0 bases, with 15 bases sitting between them. Germline CDR1 and CDR2: LGHNA and YNFKEQ. The source was CD4+ or CD8+ T cells sorted from blood, collected in a trial of the OX40 agonist ivuxolimab. The TCR originated in an adult with an advanced solid tumor such as melanoma, head and neck, liver or kidney cancer. The chain links TRBV4-2 to TRBJ1-4; perhaps TRBD1 as D (5 bases). Here the CDR3 reads CASSRTGARATNEKLFF. In DNA, the CDR3 is TGTGCCAGCAGCCGTACAGGTGCCCGGGCAACTAATGAAAAACTGTTTTTT.